The present T cell receptor beta chain was sequenced within a study of response to subunit inactivated influenza vaccine. Using its own MiXCR run on the RT-PCR reads, TCRdb lists one record per CDR3 protein. The sample has approximately 170,000 distinct CDR3 sequences, 9.5% to 15% seen once; the top ten hold approximately 30%. This clonotype came up many times. Germline V gene data show CDR1 as LGHNA and CDR2 as YSLEER. Trimming cost V 0 bases and J 7 bases; bases outside gene matches: 6. This CDR3 has 15 residues. The sample was also linked to a second study, of T cells expressing NK-cell markers. That paper adds: UMIs were included in TCR beta cDNA generated by 5'RACE template switching.

The chain combines TRBV4-3 with TRBJ2-7, with TRBD1 identical over 10 bases. The TCR originated in a man aged 50 or older who received an inactivated influenza vaccine. The sample was CD8+ T cells sorted from PBMCs, taken about 12 days after vaccination. CDR3 sequence reads: CASSQDWTGGNEQYF. The DNA for the CDR3 is TGCGCCAGCAGCCAAGACTGGACAGGGGGTAATGAGCAGTACTTC.